The following is a T cell receptor beta chain sequence with its context. Its target is not known. Clinical symptoms, serum thyroxine and TRAb, thyroid ultrasound and orbital computed tomography were used for the diagnoses. A roughly 10 ml volume of fresh peripheral blood provided the PBMCs. RNA transcripts provided the source from which TCR beta CDR3 regions were amplified. TCR CDR3 underwent first-round RT-PCR with the HTBI primer set. TCRdb processed the multiplex PCR reads anew with MiXCR; each CDR3 protein has one entry. This table has 550,000 to 800,000 distinct CDR3 sequences, roughly 17% appearing once. Germline V gives CDR1 DFQATT, CDR2 SNEGSKA (reference sequence). Trimming removed 0 bases from V and 8 bases from J, with 17 bases in between. There are 15 residues in the CDR3. This specimen comes from a study of T cells in Graves' hyperthyroidism and ophthalmopathy. Across the study: Peripheral blood sampling occurred at initial diagnosis, before any treatment. Overall study results and limits: The model anticipated ophthalmopathy a median about 7 months pre-onset.

The sequence was obtained from a man aged 45-60 years with Graves' hyperthyroidism. The sequenced sample was blood. V usage is TRBV20-1 and J usage is TRBJ2-1; D might be TRBD1 (6 bases). CDR3 region: CSARDIRQGFYEQFF. In DNA, the CDR3 is TGCAGTGCTAGAGATATCCGGCAGGGGTTCTATGAGCAGTTCTTC.